Following are 31 T cell receptor beta chains from one sample sequenced in a study of CD4 and CD8 cells across lung adenocarcinoma regions. From the PCR reads, TCRdb called clonotypes with MiXCR, one entry per CDR3 protein. Of some 16,000 distinct CDR3 sequences listed, 45% to 70% are singletons. Sample: CD8+ T cells from the center of a lung tumor. These receptors all stem from a female donor with lung adenocarcinoma. The CD4 and CD8 labels of this study may be unreliable.

This clonotype was observed a handful of times. This chain uses TRBV9 with TRBJ1-2, with 12 nucleotides matching TRBD1. V lost 3 bases, J lost 3 bases, and 3 bases stayed unmatched. Germline V gives CDR1 SGDLS, CDR2 YYNGEE. The CDR3 is made up of 15 amino acids. The CDR3 protein is CASSDGTGGYYGYTF. The CDR3 region has the DNA TGTGCCAGCAGCGACGGGACAGGGGGCTACTATGGCTACACCTTC.

In the case of this clonotype: A read error may produce the germline difference seen at one junction end. This chain links TRBV10-1 with TRBJ2-4; tentative D call: TRBD2 (5 bases). Germline lookup yields CDR1 WNHNN and CDR2 SYGVQD (reference sequence). This CDR3 has 14 amino acids. CDR3 coding DNA: TGCGCCGGCACGGGGTTGAGTAGCAAAGACATTCAGTATTTC. Amino acids: CAGTGLSSKDIQYF.

In its sample, this clonotype was seen once. The rearrangement uses TRBV6-1 and TRBJ2-1; D may be TRBD2 (5 bases). Trimming removed 5 bases at V and 0 bases at J, with 11 bases between. Per the germline V gene, CDR1 is MNHNS and CDR2 is SASEGT. The CDR3 consists of 15 residues. CDR3 amino acids: CASSRTGSSYNEQFF. Written as DNA, the CDR3 is TGTGCCAGCAGTAGGACTGGTAGCTCCTACAATGAGCAGTTCTTC.

The sample holds a few counts of this clonotype. A read error is possible here, since a much larger clone lies one base away. V is TRBV6-1 and J is TRBJ2-2, with TRBD1 matching 11 bases. The CDR3 extends over 17 amino acids. From germline, CDR1 is MNHNS and CDR2 SASEGT. The CDR3: CAGSAAWTGGGTGELFF. In DNA form, the CDR3 reads TGTGCCGGCAGTGCCGCATGGACAGGGGGCGGCACCGGGGAGCTGTTTTTT.

The CDR3 is CASSAGEADTQYF. The CDR3 nucleotides read TGTGCCAGCAGTGCTGGGGAGGCAGATACGCAGTATTTT. The gene calls are TRBV6-1 and TRBJ2-3; maybe TRBD2 (6 bases). The germline V gene has CDR1 MNHNS and CDR2 SASEGT. V lost 4 bases to trimming and J lost 4 bases, with 9 bases between them. This CDR3 comprises 13 residues.

This clonotype was detected ten times or more. This chain connects TRBV5-1 to TRBJ2-1, with TRBD1 identical over 10 bases. Per germline, CDR1 SGHRS and CDR2 YFSETQ. The CDR3 is 15 residues long. V dropped 3 bases and J dropped 6; count of bases not matched to a gene: 6. Here the CDR3 DNA reads TGCGCCAGCAGCTGGGGGACAGGGGCTTTCAATGAGCAGTTCTTC. This encodes CASSWGTGAFNEQFF.

At least ten counts were recorded for this clonotype. CDR3 nucleotides: TGTGCCAGCAGCCAAGGTGGGTCCTATGGCTACACCTTC. Translation gives CASSQGGSYGYTF. The rearrangement uses TRBV14 and TRBJ1-2; D gene unclear. Trimming left V 1 base short and J 4 bases short, with 7 bases between. The germline V gene encodes CDR1 SGHDN and CDR2 FVKESK. This CDR3 is built from 13 residues.

As concerns this clonotype: One end of the junction does not line up with germline, which may come from a read error. The chain links TRBV6-5 to TRBJ2-1; no definite D call. Germline-derived CDR1 and CDR2 are MNHEY and SVGAGI. The CDR3 consists of 15 residues. The CDR3 loop reads CASSYSLASDNEQFF. In DNA, the CDR3 is TGTGCCAGCAGTTACTCGTTGGCCTCCGACAATGAGCAGTTCTTC.

The chain combines TRBV5-4 with TRBJ2-1; 10 bases are a match to TRBD1. The J call may be faulty, since TRBJ2-7 better matches the DNA end. Germline V gives CDR1 SGHNT, CDR2 YYREEE (reference sequence). CDR3 length equals 15 residues. CDR3 bases: TGTGCCAGCAGCTCGACCGGGACAGGGGTCTACGAGCAGTACTTC. Its protein product is CASSSTGTGVYEQYF.

This clonotype appeared a few times. The chain uses TRBV6-1 and TRBJ2-3, with 8 bases that match TRBD2. Germline V gives CDR1 MNHNS, CDR2 SASEGT. The CDR3 length is 14 residues. This CDR3 is CAGSGGRDPDTQYF. The CDR3 DNA is TGTGCGGGCAGCGGGGGCCGTGACCCAGATACGCAGTATTTT.

Ten or more counts support this clonotype. The chain links TRBV12-3 or TRBV12-4 to TRBJ2-7; 7 bases agree with TRBD1. The CDR3 totals 15 residues. V was clipped by 6 bases and J by 0 bases; unmatched bases: 8. The CDR3 DNA follows: TGTGCCAGCAGGTCCCGGACAGGTTACTCCTACGAGCAGTACTTC. It encodes CASRSRTGYSYEQYF.

This clonotype was counted ten times or more. The genes are TRBV6-1 and TRBJ1-1; D ambiguous. Trimming left V 2 bases short and J 0 bases short, with 13 bases between. This CDR3 is 16 amino acids long. Per the germline V gene, CDR1 is MNHNS and CDR2 is SASEGT. The CDR3 spells CASSEPGYGMNTEAFF. CDR3 bases: TGTGCCAGCAGTGAACCGGGGTACGGTATGAACACTGAAGCTTTCTTT.

This clonotype is labeled as medium-sized. V is TRBV27 and J is TRBJ2-1; the D is unclear. The J call is in doubt because the DNA end fits TRBJ2-7 better. The CDR3 is 11 amino acids. The germline gives CDR1 MNHEY, CDR2 SMNVEV (reference sequence). The CDR3 here is CASSFGHEQYF. DNA of the CDR3: TGTGCCAGCAGTTTCGGGCACGAGCAGTACTTC.

A word on this clonotype: Its ends do not fully match the called genes, so a read error is possible. CDR3 DNA: TGTGCCAGCAGTGTGGAAGGGGGCTGGGGCACAGATACCCAGTATTTT. Protein: CASSVEGGWGTDTQYF. The chain employs TRBV6-1 and TRBJ2-3; 7 bases line up with TRBD1. This CDR3 comprises 16 residues. CDR1 is MNHNS, CDR2 SASEGT, per germline.

With respect to this clonotype: One junction end disagrees with the germline gene, perhaps due to a read error. V gene TRBV6-1 combines with J gene TRBJ2-3, with a weak D call TRBD2 (7 bases). The CDR3 consists of 14 residues. The V gene's germline CDR1 is MNHNS and CDR2 SASEGT. The CDR3 spells CASRDAGARDTQYF. CDR3 nucleotides: TGTGCGAGCCGTGACGCGGGGGCCAGGGATACGCAGTATTTC.

This chain connects TRBV6-5 to TRBJ2-5, with 9 bases aligning to TRBD1. With the DNA end fitting TRBJ2-7 better, the J assignment may be wrong. The CDR3 consists of 15 residues. Germline V gives CDR1 MNHEY, CDR2 SVGAGI. CDR3 coding DNA: TGTGCCAGCAGTTCCTCCGGGACAGGGACCTACGAGCAGTACTTC. Its translation: CASSSSGTGTYEQYF.

Of note for this clonotype: One junction end does not reproduce the germline sequence, and a read error may be involved. The genes are TRBV27 and TRBJ2-5, with 8 bases that match TRBD2. The J call may be mistaken, given a closer DNA end match to TRBJ2-3. Germline lookup yields CDR1 MNHEY and CDR2 SMNVEV (reference sequence). The length of the CDR3 is 14 residues. Written as DNA, the CDR3 is TGTGCGGGCAGCGGGGGCGGTGACACAGATACCCAGTATTTT. It is translated as CAGSGGGDTDTQYF.

This chain uses TRBV11-2 with TRBJ1-1; the D is unclear. The germline gives CDR1 SGHAT, CDR2 FQNNGV. The germline V and J ends were trimmed by 2 bases and 0 bases, with 1 base remaining between them. The CDR3 runs to 12 residues. The chain's CDR3 is CASSLLNTEAFF. DNA for the CDR3: TGTGCCAGCAGCTTACTGAACACTGAAGCTTTCTTT.

The rearrangement joins TRBV10-3 to TRBJ2-3; D possibly uses TRBD1 or TRBD2 (6 bases each). Gene TRBJ2-7 matches the end of the DNA better, so the J call may be wrong. Per the germline V gene, CDR1 is ENHRY and CDR2 is SYGVKD. The CDR3 sequence is 16 residues long. The CDR3 here is CAIRGHGGSGAETQYF. CDR3 bases: TGTGCCATCAGGGGGCACGGGGGCAGTGGCGCAGAGACGCAGTACTTC.

Points on this clonotype: A junction end diverges from the germline sequence, so it may reflect a read error. This rearrangement joins TRBV6-1 to TRBJ2-5; possibly TRBD1 for D (6 bases). CDR3 length equals 14 residues. Germline V gene sequence: CDR1 MNHNS, CDR2 SASEGT. CDR3 protein: CAGSGGQAQDTQYF. The CDR3 nucleotides are TGTGCGGGCAGTGGGGGCCAGGCCCAAGATACCCAGTACTTC.

Regarding this clonotype: The germline gene is not matched at one end of the junction; a read error may be the cause. The chain employs TRBV10-3 and TRBJ2-2, with D perhaps matching TRBD1 (6 bases). CDR1 and CDR2 (germline): ENHRY, SYGVKD. The CDR3 has 13 amino acids. CDR3 DNA sequence: TGTGCCACCAAGGCTCAGGCCACAGGGACGCAGGATTTT. It encodes CATKAQATGTQDF.

This sequence joins TRBV6-1 and TRBJ2-1; D is perhaps TRBD1 (5 bases). V lost 5 bases, J lost 6 bases, and 8 bases lay in between. The CDR3 is 12 amino acids. Germline CDR1 is MNHNS and CDR2 is SASEGT. This CDR3 reads CASSTTGNEQFF. CDR3 bases: TGTGCCAGCAGTACCACAGGCAATGAGCAGTTCTTC.

The chain links TRBV7-2 to TRBJ2-5; D is ambiguous. V dropped 5 bases and J dropped 6 bases, with 13 bases sitting between them. The germline V gene has CDR1 SGHTA and CDR2 FQGNSA. CDR3 size: 13 residues. The CDR3 sequence is CASSPSFAKTQYF. The CDR3 bases are TGTGCCAGCAGCCCCTCTTTCGCAAAGACCCAGTACTTC.

This clonotype is medium-sized in the sample. The rearrangement links TRBV6-5 to TRBJ1-6, with 8 bases aligning to TRBD1. With V trimmed by 2 bases and J by 7 bases, 13 bases remained unmatched. The CDR3 has 18 residues. Germline V gives CDR1 MNHEY, CDR2 SVGAGI. In DNA, the CDR3 is TGTGCCAGCAGTTACACAGGGACAGGACCTAACCGGAATTCACCCCTCCACTTT. Translating gives CASSYTGTGPNRNSPLHF.

This clonotype is large (0.1 to 1%) in the sample. The gene calls are TRBV6-2 or TRBV6-3 and TRBJ2-1; perhaps TRBD1 as D (5 bases). With 2 bases removed from V and 6 bases from J, the gap between germline ends came to 26 bases. The CDR3 has 19 residues. Germline values: CDR1 MNHEY, CDR2 SVGEGT. The CDR3 coding sequence is TGTGCCAGCAGTTACCGAAATTACAGGTTACCACCGAAACTCAATGAGCAGTTCTTC. Encoded protein: CASSYRNYRLPPKLNEQFF.

This clonotype was seen more than once but under ten times. This chain links TRBV6-1 with TRBJ2-1, with D perhaps matching TRBD2 (7 bases). Germline V CDR1 and CDR2: MNHNS, SASEGT. Trimming removed 7 bases at V and 2 bases at J, with 15 bases between. This CDR3 is built from 15 residues. As DNA, the CDR3 is TGTGCCAGCACCCTGGGCGGGGGCGCCTACAATGAGCAGTTCTTC. This gives the protein CASTLGGGAYNEQFF.

With respect to this clonotype: An end of the junction does not agree with germline; a read error may underlie this. The chain recombines TRBV9 with TRBJ2-4; D is possibly TRBD2 (6 bases). Germline V gene lookup returns CDR1 SGDLS and CDR2 YYNGEE. CDR3 size: 16 residues. The CDR3 DNA reads as TGTCCGAGCAGCGAATCGGGACTGTCAGCCAAAAACACTCAGTACTTC. This gives the protein CPSSESGLSAKNTQYF.

This clonotype was detected many times. J is TRBJ2-5 and V is TRBV4-1; the D is unclear. The CDR3 covers 15 residues. Germline values: CDR1 MGHRA, CDR2 YSYEKL. Trimming pared 2 bases from V and 5 bases from J, leaving 15 bases between. The CDR3 loop is CASSQSRTAEETQYF. The CDR3 DNA sequence: TGCGCCAGCAGCCAATCCAGGACGGCCGAGGAGACCCAGTACTTC.

The chain combines TRBV6-1 with TRBJ2-1; 10 bases match TRBD2. Germline V lookup: CDR1 MNHNS, CDR2 SASEGT. The CDR3 contains 22 residues. The V segment lost 0 bases and the J segment 8 bases; nucleotides outside the gene matches: 25. This CDR3 is CASSEASPAPLVLAGVGYEQFF. The DNA of the CDR3 is TGTGCCAGCAGTGAAGCTTCCCCCGCCCCCCTAGTCCTAGCGGGAGTTGGGTATGAGCAGTTCTTC.

Sample share makes this clonotype medium-sized. The V gene is TRBV6-1, the J gene TRBJ1-1; D uncertain. V was trimmed by 0 bases and J by 2 bases, leaving 10 bases between them. This CDR3 spans 15 amino acids. Germline V gene data show CDR1 as MNHNS and CDR2 as SASEGT. Written as DNA, the CDR3 is TGTGCCAGCAGTGAAGCGCTCGGCCTCAACACTGAAGCTTTCTTT. This gives the protein CASSEALGLNTEAFF.

The V gene is TRBV25-1, the J gene TRBJ2-5, with 7 bases identical to TRBD1. Matching the DNA end better, TRBJ2-7 makes the J call doubtful. The CDR3 has 16 residues. Germline loops: CDR1 MGHDK, CDR2 SYGVNS. CDR3 residues: CASSFPRRQGSDEQYF. Here the CDR3 DNA reads TGTGCCAGCAGTTTCCCGAGGAGACAGGGCAGTGACGAGCAGTACTTC.